The 30 T cell receptor beta chains given below trace back to one sample, sequenced in a study of CXCR3-negative and CXCR3-positive naive CD8 T cells. Study observations and caveats: Greater hydrophobicity was found in TRB CDR3s of CXCR3-positive naive cells than of CXCR3-negative naive cells.

The antigens these receptors bind are not known. Libraries were UMI-labeled 5' RACE TRB cDNA. TCRdb reworked the 5' RACE reads into one entry per CDR3 protein, no DNA. Its table lists roughly 110,000 distinct CDR3 sequences. Input material: naive CXCR3+ CD8+ T cells from blood. The subset here: CD45RO-CCR7+CD27+CD95- naive CD8+ T cells expressing CXCR3 (TNR3+). All receptors derive from a human donor in good health. Some clones in this sample may be carry-over from other donors' samples.

J is TRBJ2-7 and V is TRBV7-2. In germline, CDR1 is SGHTA, CDR2 FQGNSA. This CDR3 is 11 amino acids long. CDR3 residues: CASSHGYEQYF.

The CDR3 loop reads CASSERGQTYEQYF. The chain couples TRBV25-1 to TRBJ2-7; TCRdb lists TRBD1, though no DNA is available to test this call. CDR1 and CDR2 from the germline V gene are MGHDK and SYGVNS. This CDR3 is built from 14 residues.

The V and J genes are TRBV6-5 and TRBJ1-5. Germline CDR1 is MNHEY and CDR2 is SVGAGI. The CDR3 totals 13 residues. The CDR3 reads CASSQGSNQPQNF.

The chain couples TRBV14 to TRBJ2-1; TCRdb picks TRBD2, but there is no DNA to check that call. Germline CDR1 and CDR2: SGHDN and FVKESK. CDR3 size: 17 residues. The CDR3 sequence is CASSQDFGLAAYNEQFF.

The rearrangement uses TRBV2 and TRBJ2-2; TCRdb reports TRBD1, a call that lacks DNA to check it against. Germline V CDR1 and CDR2: SNHLY, FYNNEI. This CDR3 spans 15 amino acids. The CDR3 is CASRFQGTYPGELFF.

CDR3 amino acids: CASSQDPTGSEQYF. The chain employs TRBV4-2 and TRBJ2-7; TCRdb's D call, TRBD1, is unchecked because there is no DNA. Looked up from germline, CDR1 is LGHNA and CDR2 is YNFKEQ. This CDR3 spans 14 amino acids.

The rearrangement joins TRBV13 to TRBJ1-1; TCRdb's D gene call, TRBD1, goes unchecked for lack of DNA. The CDR3 runs to 13 residues. Germline CDR1 PRHDT, CDR2 FYEKMQ (reference sequence). This CDR3 reads CASSHRERTEAFF. The complete variable domain, with remaining parts taken from reference TRBV13 and TRBJ1-1, reads AAGVIQSPRHLIKEKRETATLKCYPIPRHDTVYWYQQGPGQDPQFLISFYEKMQSDKGSIPDRFSAQQFSDYHSELNMSSLELGDSALYFCASSHRERTEAFFGQGTRLTVV.

The chain is built from TRBV12-3 or TRBV12-4 and TRBJ2-7; as DNA is missing, the TRBD1 call by TCRdb cannot be tested. The CDR3 totals 15 residues. CDR3 protein: CASSLNTARAYEQYF.

The rearrangement links TRBV7-9 to TRBJ2-1; no DNA is available, so the TRBD2 call from TCRdb remains unchecked. The CDR3 is 15 residues long. Germline CDR1 and CDR2: SEHNR and FQNEAQ (reference sequence). This chain's CDR3 is CASSLGQGVRNEQFF.

The J gene is TRBJ1-1, the V gene TRBV6-2 or TRBV6-3; TCRdb indicates TRBD1, and absent DNA this call remains unverified. Germline V gene lookup returns CDR1 MNHEY and CDR2 SVGEGT. The CDR3 covers 16 residues. This CDR3 reads CASSFSKQGWNTEAFF.

The chain's CDR3 is CASSQPPEAFF. J is TRBJ1-1 and V is TRBV12-3 or TRBV12-4. The CDR3 sequence is 11 residues long.

The chain combines TRBV20-1 with TRBJ2-1; TCRdb picks TRBD2, but there is no DNA to check that call. Looked up from germline, CDR1 is DFQATT and CDR2 is SNEGSKA (reference sequence). The length of the CDR3 is 18 residues. CDR3: CSARDTASGRWSYNEQFF.

The chain is built from TRBV14 and TRBJ2-1. From germline, CDR1 is SGHDN and CDR2 FVKESK. The CDR3 loop spans 14 amino acids. This CDR3 is CASSQAEVYNEQFF.

This chain links TRBV7-2 with TRBJ1-2; there is no DNA to check the TCRdb D call of TRBD1. The germline CDR1 and CDR2 sequences are SGHTA and FQGNSA. This CDR3 comprises 12 residues. Here the CDR3 reads CASSSQGEGYTF.

This chain links TRBV20-1 with TRBJ1-2; the TCRdb call, TRBD1, lacks DNA for checking. The germline V gene encodes CDR1 DFQATT and CDR2 SNEGSKA (reference sequence). This CDR3 has 13 amino acids. The CDR3 loop reads CSAPLQEDYGYTF.

V is TRBV29-1 and J is TRBJ2-7; without DNA, the TCRdb call of TRBD1 cannot be checked. The germline V gene encodes CDR1 SQVTM and CDR2 ANQGSEA. There are 13 residues in the CDR3. This chain's CDR3 is CSVPGQSTYGQYF.

The chain has TRBV6-2 or TRBV6-3 and TRBJ2-7; TCRdb proposes TRBD2, but this gene call is untestable without DNA. This CDR3 spans 15 amino acids. Germline loops: CDR1 MNHEY, CDR2 SVGEGT. The chain's CDR3 is CASNPASGGNYEQYF.

This sequence joins TRBV21-1 and TRBJ2-3; TCRdb indicates TRBD1, and absent DNA this call remains unverified. TRBV21-1 represents a pseudogene. The CDR3 sequence is 15 residues long. This chain's CDR3 is CASIIGGGLVDTQYF.

The chain carries TRBV12-3 or TRBV12-4 and TRBJ2-2. The CDR3 consists of 12 residues. The CDR3 protein is CASSLIFGELFF.

Here the CDR3 reads CASSLDRQDNSPLHF. The V call is TRBV5-1, the J call TRBJ1-6. CDR3 length: 15 residues. CDR1 is SGHRS and CDR2 is YFSETQ in the germline V gene.

This chain joins TRBV30 and TRBJ2-3; the TCRdb D gene call, TRBD1, has no DNA to confirm it. The CDR3 contains 16 residues. The germline CDR1 and CDR2 sequences are GTSNPN and SVGIG (reference sequence). This CDR3 is CAWTLGTGGYGDTQYF.

The chain is built from TRBV7-6 and TRBJ2-1. The CDR3 is made up of 11 amino acids. The germline CDR1 and CDR2 sequences are SGHVS and FNYEAQ. The CDR3: CASSLNNEQFF.

The chain joins TRBV28 to TRBJ2-6; the TCRdb call, TRBD1, lacks DNA for checking. This CDR3 is built from 15 residues. Germline V gene sequence: CDR1 MDHEN, CDR2 SYDVKM. This CDR3 reads CASSLSGTGANVLTF.

The V and J genes are TRBV28 and TRBJ2-4. Looked up from germline, CDR1 is MDHEN and CDR2 is SYDVKM. The CDR3 length is 13 residues. The CDR3 sequence: CASSGELQNIQYF. The entire variable domain, with the rest obtained from reference TRBV28 and TRBJ2-4, is as follows: DVKVTQSSRYLVKRTGEKVFLECVQDMDHENMFWYRQDPGLGLRLIYFSYDVKMKEKGDIPEGYSVSREKKERFSLILESASTNQTSMYLCASSGELQNIQYFGAGTRLSVL.

The V gene is TRBV6-6, the J gene TRBJ2-4; without DNA, the TCRdb call of TRBD1 cannot be checked. The germline V gene encodes CDR1 MNHNY and CDR2 SVGAGI (reference sequence). The CDR3 is made up of 16 amino acids. Here the CDR3 reads CASSYSGGRERDIQYF.

The rearrangement joins TRBV7-9 to TRBJ2-7; the D call of TRBD1 rests on TCRdb alone, since no DNA is present to check it. Germline CDR1 is SEHNR and CDR2 is FQNEAQ (reference sequence). This CDR3 spans 14 amino acids. This chain's CDR3 is CASSSSGTRYEQYF.

The chain is built from TRBV2 and TRBJ2-1; as DNA is missing, the TRBD2 call by TCRdb cannot be tested. Germline V lookup: CDR1 SNHLY, CDR2 FYNNEI. The CDR3 sequence is 16 residues long. This chain's CDR3 is CASSRLAGEPLNGQFF.

The chain links TRBV7-9 to TRBJ1-2; lacking DNA, the TRBD1 call made by TCRdb goes unchecked. Looked up from germline, CDR1 is SEHNR and CDR2 is FQNEAQ (reference sequence). This CDR3 has 15 residues. CDR3 protein: CASSPSGVKDYGYTF.

The chain carries TRBV7-2 and TRBJ2-7; TCRdb reports TRBD2, a call that lacks DNA to check it against. There are 14 residues in the CDR3. CDR1 is SGHTA, CDR2 FQGNSA, per germline. The chain's CDR3 is CASSGTPTYYEQYF.

The CDR3 sequence: CASSLRRGSFTYNEQFF. The chain joins TRBV12-3 or TRBV12-4 to TRBJ2-1; absent DNA, TCRdb's TRBD1 call cannot be checked. CDR3 length: 17 residues.